These 19 T cell receptor beta chains came from one sample sequenced in a study of control samples from healthy donors and cancer patients. Generated by immunoSEQ multiplex PCR, the TCRdb table keeps only in-frame clones and is missing some. The sample consists of over 100,000 clones, 92% of them appearing once. The sequenced sample consisted of blood. The receptors originated from a woman between 45 and 65 years old in good health.

V is TRBV6-1 and J is TRBJ1-2; 7 bases match TRBD1. CDR1 is MNHNS and CDR2 is SASEGT in the germline V gene. Unmatched junction bases numbered 3, after V lost 1 base and J lost 4 bases. The CDR3 has 14 residues. CDR3: CASSEGTGLYGYTF. CDR3 sequence (DNA): TGTGCCAGCAGTGAAGGGACAGGCCTCTATGGCTACACCTTC.

This chain uses TRBV28 with TRBJ2-7; 7 bases are shared with TRBD1. With 3 bases clipped from V and 0 bases from J, the junction kept 5 bases outside the gene matches. The CDR3 is 15 residues long. Germline V gene lookup returns CDR1 MDHEN and CDR2 SYDVKM. DNA for the CDR3: TGTGCCAGCAGTTTTAGGACAGGTATCTCCTACGAGCAGTACTTC. Protein sequence: CASSFRTGISYEQYF.

The chain uses TRBV19 and TRBJ1-2; unclear D gene. V was cut by 5 bases and J by 4 bases, with 14 bases left in between. This CDR3 spans 14 amino acids. Germline V lookup: CDR1 LNHDA, CDR2 SQIVND (reference sequence). The CDR3 nucleotides read TGTGCCAGTAGTGCCGGCCGGGCCTTCTATGGCTACACCTTC. As protein: CASSAGRAFYGYTF.

The chain joins TRBV18 to TRBJ2-5; no reliable D call. The CDR3 spans 13 residues. Germline values: CDR1 KGHSH, CDR2 LQKENI. Deletions cut 4 bases from V and 5 bases from J, with 11 bases between. Here the CDR3 DNA reads TGTGCCAGCTCACTCAGAAGTTGGGAGACCCAGTACTTC. Protein product: CASSLRSWETQYF.

This chain connects TRBV29-1 to TRBJ2-1, with 10 bases fitting TRBD2. Germline CDR1 SQVTM, CDR2 ANQGSEA. The CDR3 has 16 residues. With V trimmed by 4 bases and J by 7 bases, 13 bases remained unmatched. The CDR3 sequence: CSVVPSGGPRINEQFF. The CDR3 DNA is TGCAGCGTTGTCCCTAGCGGGGGTCCTCGGATTAATGAGCAGTTCTTC.

The V call is TRBV28, the J call TRBJ2-7; D might be TRBD1 (6 bases). The germline gives CDR1 MDHEN, CDR2 SYDVKM. The CDR3 covers 16 residues. V was cut by 5 bases and J by 2 bases, with 19 bases left in between. The CDR3 nucleotides are TGTGCCAGCAGTCCTAATACAGGGATCCTAACCTACGAGCAGTACTTC. Its translation is CASSPNTGILTYEQYF.

J is TRBJ1-2 and V is TRBV9, with D maybe TRBD1 (6 bases). Trimming removed 4 bases at V and 5 bases at J, with 12 bases between. The CDR3 totals 13 residues. The germline V gene has CDR1 SGDLS and CDR2 YYNGEE. The CDR3 nucleotides read TGTGCCAGCAGCCCCGGGACACTGTATGGCTACACCTTC. Encoded protein: CASSPGTLYGYTF.

The V gene is TRBV6-5, the J gene TRBJ1-3; possible D gene TRBD1, 5 bases. Germline values: CDR1 MNHEY, CDR2 SVGAGI. The V end lost 0 bases, the J end lost 2 bases, and 8 bases lay between the germline ends. CDR3 size: 15 residues. The CDR3 sequence: CASSYSKGAGNTIYF. CDR3 coding DNA: TGTGCCAGCAGTTACTCGAAAGGGGCTGGAAACACCATATATTTT.

J is TRBJ1-1 and V is TRBV27; D remains unclear. The CDR3 is 16 amino acids. Trimming removed 1 base from V and 0 bases from J, with 12 bases in between. CDR1 and CDR2 (germline): MNHEY, SMNVEV (reference sequence). In DNA, the CDR3 is TGTGCCAGCAGTTTATATCCCGCATTCATGAACACTGAAGCTTTCTTT. Encoded protein: CASSLYPAFMNTEAFF.

V and J are TRBV5-1 and TRBJ2-7; 7 nucleotides align to TRBD1. J was trimmed by 3 bases and V by 2 bases; bases with no gene match: 2. The CDR3 is made up of 13 amino acids. Germline loops: CDR1 SGHRS, CDR2 YFSETQ. CDR3 loop: CASSLQGHYEQYF. The CDR3 nucleotides are TGCGCCAGCAGCTTACAGGGGCACTACGAGCAGTACTTC.

This rearrangement joins TRBV18 to TRBJ1-1; unclear D gene. The CDR3 contains 15 residues. CDR1 is KGHSH and CDR2 is LQKENI in the germline V gene. Between the trimmed V and J ends, which lost 3 bases and 0 bases, there was a span of 11 bases. Here the CDR3 DNA reads TGTGCCAGCTCACCCTCAAGGGAGCTGAACACTGAAGCTTTCTTT. This translates into CASSPSRELNTEAFF.

The chain employs TRBV18 and TRBJ2-1; D remains ambiguous. V was shortened by 3 bases and J by 7 bases, with 4 bases between the two germline ends. CDR3 length: 11 residues. Germline CDR1 KGHSH, CDR2 LQKENI. As DNA, the CDR3 is TGTGCCAGCTCACCTGGGAATGAGCAGTTCTTC. Its translation is CASSPGNEQFF. Based on the CDR3 plus reference TRBV18 and TRBJ2-1, the full variable domain is NAGVMQNPRHLVRRRGQEARLRCSPMKGHSHVYWYRQLPEEGLKFMVYLQKENIIDESGMPKERFSAEFPKEGPSILRIQQVVRGDSAAYFCASSPGNEQFFGPGTRLTVL.

The chain recombines TRBV10-1 with TRBJ2-2; 7 nucleotides line up with TRBD2. Germline CDR1 reads WNHNN; CDR2 reads SYGVQD (reference sequence). Losses at the gene ends were 7 bases for V and 3 bases for J; bases not matched to a gene: 5. CDR3 length equals 14 residues. The CDR3 DNA reads TGCGCCAGCACGCGGGAGTTGGACACCGGGGAGCTGTTTTTT. It encodes CASTRELDTGELFF.

This rearrangement joins TRBV5-1 to TRBJ1-5; D is ambiguous. The CDR3 spans 15 residues. Germline V gives CDR1 SGHRS, CDR2 YFSETQ. V lost 5 bases to trimming and J lost 1 base, with 13 bases between them. The CDR3 DNA reads TGCGCCAGCAGACTCGATCCGGGGAGCAATCAGCCCCAGCATTTT. Translating it yields CASRLDPGSNQPQHF.

V gene TRBV9 combines with J gene TRBJ2-7, with 9 positions matching TRBD2. Germline loops: CDR1 SGDLS, CDR2 YYNGEE. This CDR3 is 14 amino acids long. J gave up 7 bases and V 0 bases, and 5 bases lay outside the gene matches. CDR3 region: CASSVVEREAEQYF. CDR3 DNA: TGTGCCAGCAGCGTAGTGGAGCGGGAGGCAGAGCAGTACTTC.

This chain uses TRBV4-1 with TRBJ2-2, with 8 nucleotides matching TRBD2. The trim removed 0 bases at V and 0 bases at J, leaving 3 bases unmatched. CDR1 is MGHRA, CDR2 YSYEKL, per germline. The CDR3 sequence is 17 residues long. The CDR3 reads CASSQDQRGTNTGELFF. CDR3 in DNA: TGCGCCAGCAGCCAAGATCAGCGGGGGACGAACACCGGGGAGCTGTTTTTT.

The chain couples TRBV18 to TRBJ1-5, with a weak D call TRBD1 (5 bases). The CDR3 extends over 14 amino acids. In germline, CDR1 is KGHSH, CDR2 LQKENI. Trimming removed 1 base at V and 6 bases at J, with 10 bases between. The CDR3 spells CASSPQQDSQPQHF. Here the CDR3 DNA reads TGTGCCAGCTCACCACAACAGGATTCTCAGCCCCAGCATTTT. The whole variable domain, filled in from reference TRBV18 and TRBJ1-5, reads NAGVMQNPRHLVRRRGQEARLRCSPMKGHSHVYWYRQLPEEGLKFMVYLQKENIIDESGMPKERFSAEFPKEGPSILRIQQVVRGDSAAYFCASSPQQDSQPQHFGDGTRLSIL.

The V call is TRBV7-6, the J call TRBJ1-5; D gene uncertain. V was shortened by 3 bases and J by 9 bases, with 12 bases between the two germline ends. The germline V gene encodes CDR1 SGHVS and CDR2 FNYEAQ. The CDR3 is made up of 13 amino acids. The CDR3 DNA reads as TGTGCCAGCAGCTTGGACGGAGACGCGCCCCAGCATTTT. This gives the protein CASSLDGDAPQHF.

The chain links TRBV6-6 to TRBJ1-1, with D possibly matching TRBD1 (5 bases). Germline V lookup: CDR1 MNHNY, CDR2 SVGAGI (reference sequence). This CDR3 spans 12 amino acids. Trimming took 7 bases from V and 6 from J, leaving 12 bases between them. CDR3 amino acids: CASTGRGSEAFF. CDR3 sequence (DNA): TGTGCCAGCACCGGCCGGGGGTCTGAAGCTTTCTTT.